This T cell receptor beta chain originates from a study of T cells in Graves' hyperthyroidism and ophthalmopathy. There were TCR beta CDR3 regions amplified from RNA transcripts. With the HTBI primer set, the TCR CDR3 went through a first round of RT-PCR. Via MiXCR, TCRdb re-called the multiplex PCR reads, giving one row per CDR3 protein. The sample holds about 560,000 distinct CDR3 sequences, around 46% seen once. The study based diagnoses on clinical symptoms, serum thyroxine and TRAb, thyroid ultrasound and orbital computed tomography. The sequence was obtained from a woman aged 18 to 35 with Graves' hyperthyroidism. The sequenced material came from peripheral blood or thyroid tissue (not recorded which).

The CDR3: CSILTGDGGPQYF. In nucleotides, the CDR3 is TGCAGCATCCTGACAGGGGATGGGGGTCCCCAGTACTTC. This sequence joins TRBV29-1 and TRBJ2-5; 8 positions agree with TRBD1. The CDR3 contains 13 residues. Germline V gives CDR1 SQVTM, CDR2 ANQGSEA. V was pared by 8 bases and J by 9 bases, with 14 bases of the junction left unmatched.